Listed here are 6 T cell receptor beta chains from one sample, sequenced in a study of blood T cell repertoires in COVID-19. Repertoires were generated with immunoSEQ multiplex PCR, while TCRdb's copy carries only in-frame clones and drops some. The repertoire holds 250,000 to 350,000 clones, with about 88% as singletons. Material for sequencing was peripheral blood. These receptor sequences come from a woman aged 60-70 years with acute or convalescent COVID-19.

The rearrangement uses TRBV27 and TRBJ2-3; 9 bases agree with TRBD1. The CDR3 extends over 16 amino acids. CDR1 MNHEY and CDR2 SMNVEV come from the germline V gene (reference sequence). V trimming: 5 bases; J trimming: 4 bases; junction bases outside the gene matches: 10. CDR3 residues: CASSPGTGKVADTQYF. CDR3 in DNA: TGTGCCAGCAGTCCAGGGACAGGGAAGGTTGCAGATACGCAGTATTTT.

The gene calls are TRBV11-2 and TRBJ1-2, with TRBD1 identical over 7 bases. The ends lost 2 bases at V and 3 bases at J; junction bases unmatched: 3. Germline-derived CDR1 and CDR2 are SGHAT and FQNNGV. This CDR3 spans 14 amino acids. The CDR3 loop reads CASSLTGEDYGYTF. The CDR3 region has the DNA TGTGCCAGCAGCTTAACAGGGGAGGACTATGGCTACACCTTC.

This chain joins TRBV5-1 and TRBJ2-1; TRBD1 aligns across 9 bases. Germline lookup yields CDR1 SGHRS and CDR2 YFSETQ. CDR3 length equals 14 residues. V was pared by 5 bases and J by 6 bases, with 6 bases of the junction left unmatched. The CDR3 loop is CASRVRDRANEQFF. In DNA form, the CDR3 reads TGCGCCAGCAGAGTCCGGGACAGGGCCAATGAGCAGTTCTTC.

The chain uses TRBV14 and TRBJ2-1; unclear D gene. In germline, CDR1 is SGHDN, CDR2 FVKESK. Trimming cost V 5 bases and J 8 bases, with 25 bases left between them. The CDR3 contains 17 residues. The CDR3 loop reads CASSYHPGSLLVDEQFF. CDR3 in DNA: TGTGCCAGCAGCTATCACCCGGGTTCCCTTTTGGTCGATGAGCAGTTCTTC.

This clone was counted a few times. The chain combines TRBV6-4 with TRBJ1-2; TRBD1 might be the D (5 bases). The CDR3 has 13 residues. V lost 5 bases and J 6 bases, leaving 13 bases between the germline ends. The germline gives CDR1 MRHNA, CDR2 SNTAGT. CDR3 sequence reads: CASSPQGIDGYTF. The CDR3, as DNA: TGTGCCAGCAGTCCCCAGGGAATAGATGGCTACACCTTC.

The genes are TRBV3-1 (or the pseudogene TRBV3-2) and TRBJ1-1, with D tentatively TRBD1 (5 bases). The CDR3 totals 11 residues. Germline-derived CDR1 and CDR2 are LGHDT and YNNKEL (reference sequence). V lost 11 bases and J lost 5, with 12 bases in between. The CDR3 DNA follows: TGTGCCCCCCCAAGGGGAACTGAAGCTTTCTTT. It specifies CAPPRGTEAFF.